Included here is one TCR beta chain sequence, with context. The ends were cut back, 6 bases at V and 3 bases at J, with 18 bases in the middle. Germline V gene sequence: CDR1 SNHLY, CDR2 FYNNEI. This CDR3 is 16 amino acids long. The sample originates from a study of graft-versus-host responses after intestinal transplantation. Background on the study: The transplants performed in recipients were multivisceral, liver-intestinal, or isolated intestinal.

Profiling relied on immunoSEQ multiplex PCR, and the TCRdb table lists in-frame clones only, not all of them. The table records approximately 60,000 clones, roughly 90% of them present only once. The origin of this receptor is a human patient who received an intestinal transplant, so some T cells may come from the graft donor. The chain joins TRBV2 to TRBJ2-1; D uncertain. Material: PBMCs, obtained 26 days after transplant. The CDR3 nucleotides are TGTGCCAGCAGCCCTTTGAGGTTGCCCTTCTACAATGAGCAGTTCTTC. Protein sequence: CASSPLRLPFYNEQFF.